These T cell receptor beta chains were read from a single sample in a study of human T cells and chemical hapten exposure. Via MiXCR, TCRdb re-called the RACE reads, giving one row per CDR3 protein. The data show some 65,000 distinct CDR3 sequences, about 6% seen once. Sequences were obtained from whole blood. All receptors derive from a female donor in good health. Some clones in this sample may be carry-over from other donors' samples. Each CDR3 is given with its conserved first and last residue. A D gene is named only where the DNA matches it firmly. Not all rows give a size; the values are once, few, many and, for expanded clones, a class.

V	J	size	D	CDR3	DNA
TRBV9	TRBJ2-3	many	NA	CASSVEVSSTDTQYF	TGTGCCAGCAGCGTAGAAGTCTCTAGCACAGATACGCAGTATTTT
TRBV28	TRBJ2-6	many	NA	CASSFPIISGANVLTF	TGTGCCAGCAGTTTCCCAATTATATCTGGGGCCAACGTCCTGACTTTC
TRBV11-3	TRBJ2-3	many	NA	CASSLGAPNTQYF	TGTGCCAGCAGCTTAGGAGCTCCTAATACGCAGTATTTT
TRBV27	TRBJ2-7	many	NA	CASSLRDAYEQYF	TGTGCCAGCAGTCTCCGGGACGCCTACGAGCAGTACTTC
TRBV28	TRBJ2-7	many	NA	CASSLGELYEQYF	TGTGCCAGCAGTTTAGGGGAACTCTACGAGCAGTACTTC
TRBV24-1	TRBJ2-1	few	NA	CATSDPLGEQFF	TGTGCCACCAGTGACCCTTTAGGGGAGCAGTTCTTC
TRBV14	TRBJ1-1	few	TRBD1	CASSQYGQETNTEAFF	TGTGCCAGCAGCCAATACGGACAGGAAACGAACACTGAAGCTTTCTTT
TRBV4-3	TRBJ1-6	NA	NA	CASSQEEGSHSPLHF	TGCGCCAGCAGCCAAGAGGAAGGGTCGCATTCACCCCTCCACTTT
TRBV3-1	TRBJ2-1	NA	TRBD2	CASSQESGRRNEQFF	TGTGCCAGCAGCCAAGAAAGCGGGAGGCGGAATGAGCAGTTCTTC
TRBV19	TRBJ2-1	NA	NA	CASSPPRPISYNEQFF	TGTGCCAGTAGCCCCCCTCGGCCTATTTCCTACAATGAGCAGTTCTTC
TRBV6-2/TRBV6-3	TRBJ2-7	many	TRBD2	CASSPSGGEQYF	TGTGCCAGCAGCCCAAGCGGGGGCGAGCAGTACTTC
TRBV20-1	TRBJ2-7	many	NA	CSVDGQSYEQYF	TGCAGTGTGGACGGCCAGTCCTACGAGCAGTACTTC
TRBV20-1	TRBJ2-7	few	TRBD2	CSASGTSGYEQYF	TGCAGTGCTAGCGGGACTAGCGGATACGAGCAGTACTTC
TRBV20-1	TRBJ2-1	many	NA	CSAEDSHEQFF	TGCAGTGCAGAGGATTCTCATGAGCAGTTCTTC
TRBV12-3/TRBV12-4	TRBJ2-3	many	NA	CASSFSRGRTDTQYF	TGTGCCAGCAGTTTTTCGAGGGGACGAACAGATACGCAGTATTTT
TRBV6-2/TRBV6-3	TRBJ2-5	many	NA	CASRGYGEETQYF	TGTGCCAGCAGGGGGTACGGGGAAGAGACCCAGTACTTC
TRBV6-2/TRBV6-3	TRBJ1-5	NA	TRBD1	CASSYEGGLNQPQHF	TGTGCCAGCAGTTACGAAGGGGGCCTCAATCAGCCCCAGCATTTT
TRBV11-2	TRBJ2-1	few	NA	CASSPIFSGNEQFF	TGTGCCAGCAGCCCTATCTTCTCAGGGAATGAGCAGTTCTTC
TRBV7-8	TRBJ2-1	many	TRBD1	CASSFQGAYNEQFF	TGTGCCAGCAGCTTTCAGGGGGCCTACAATGAGCAGTTCTTC
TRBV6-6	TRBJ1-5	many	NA	CASRELGGGEQPQHF	TGTGCCAGCAGAGAACTGGGAGGAGGGGAACAGCCCCAGCATTTT
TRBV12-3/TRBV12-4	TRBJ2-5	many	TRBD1	CASSPDRGDQETQYF	TGTGCCAGCAGCCCGGACAGGGGCGACCAAGAGACCCAGTACTTC
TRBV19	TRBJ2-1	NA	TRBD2	CASSIAGGPNEQFF	TGTGCCAGTAGTATCGCGGGAGGTCCGAATGAGCAGTTCTTC
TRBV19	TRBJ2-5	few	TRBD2	CASSTGGGETQYF	TGTGCCAGTAGTACGGGGGGTGGGGAGACCCAGTACTTC
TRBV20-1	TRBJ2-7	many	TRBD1	CSARRDRGYDEQYF	TGCAGTGCCCGTCGGGACAGGGGCTATGACGAGCAGTACTTC
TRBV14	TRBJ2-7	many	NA	CASSPTHAYEQYF	TGTGCCAGCAGCCCGACCCATGCCTACGAGCAGTACTTC
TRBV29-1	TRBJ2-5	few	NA	CSFIVEQETQYF	TGCAGCTTCATAGTGGAACAAGAGACCCAGTACTTC
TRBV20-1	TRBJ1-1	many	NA	CSAILQGNTEAFF	TGCAGTGCAATCCTTCAGGGGAACACTGAAGCTTTCTTT
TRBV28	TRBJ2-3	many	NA	CASSLTGGPSTDTQYF	TGTGCCAGCAGTTTAACCGGGGGGCCTAGCACAGATACGCAGTATTTT